The clone carrying this T cell receptor beta chain was seen a few times. The antigen remains unidentified. This entry is derived from a study of identical twins. The junction had 15 bases not matched to a gene; V was cut back by 3 bases and J by 3 bases. This CDR3 spans 18 amino acids. Germline CDR1 reads DFQATT; CDR2 reads SNEGSKA (reference sequence). The study's findings and limits: Whereas memory repertoires showed no such difference, abundant cord blood beta clonotypes carried fewer insertions. There was more out-of-frame TCR alpha sharing in monozygotic twins than models estimated. Excess twin sharing in beta out-of-frame sequences was weaker.

TCRdb re-called the 5' RACE reads through MiXCR, storing one row per CDR3 protein. This table has hundreds of thousands of distinct CDR3 sequences, 8% to 9% appearing once. Another study also made use of these data, one on yellow fever vaccine responses in identical twins.

The source of this sequence is a woman aged 18-29 years in good health. The chain combines TRBV20-1 with TRBJ2-1; 9 bases line up with TRBD1. What was sequenced was PBMCs. CDR3: CSASIWTGADANYNEQFF. The DNA of the CDR3 is TGCAGTGCTAGTATCTGGACAGGGGCCGATGCGAACTACAATGAGCAGTTCTTC.